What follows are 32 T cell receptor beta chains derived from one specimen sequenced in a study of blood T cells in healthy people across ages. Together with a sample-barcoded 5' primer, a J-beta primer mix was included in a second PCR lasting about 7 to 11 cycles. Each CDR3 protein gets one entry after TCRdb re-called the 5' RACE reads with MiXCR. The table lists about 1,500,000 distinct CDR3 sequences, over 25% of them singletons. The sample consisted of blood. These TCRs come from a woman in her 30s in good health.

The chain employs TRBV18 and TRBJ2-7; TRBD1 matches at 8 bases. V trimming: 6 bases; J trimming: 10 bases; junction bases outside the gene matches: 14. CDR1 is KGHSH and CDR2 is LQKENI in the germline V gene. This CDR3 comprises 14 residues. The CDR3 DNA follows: TGTGCCAGCTCTCAGGGGGCTCTCTCCTACTACCAGTACTTC. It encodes CASSQGALSYYQYF.

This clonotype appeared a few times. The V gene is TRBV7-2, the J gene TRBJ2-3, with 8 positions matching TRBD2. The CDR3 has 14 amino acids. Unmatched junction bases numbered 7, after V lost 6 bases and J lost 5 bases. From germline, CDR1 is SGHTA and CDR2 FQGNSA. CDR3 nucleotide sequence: TGTGCCAGCAGACGAGACCTAGCGGGAGATACGCAGTATTTT. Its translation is CASRRDLAGDTQYF.

CDR3 region: CASSTTTGYEQYF. DNA of the CDR3: TGTGCCAGCAGTACTACAACTGGATACGAGCAGTACTTC. V gene TRBV25-1 combines with J gene TRBJ2-7, with D hard to call. Per the germline V gene, CDR1 is MGHDK and CDR2 is SYGVNS. Trimming pared 5 bases from V and 4 bases from J, leaving 12 bases between. There are 13 residues in the CDR3.

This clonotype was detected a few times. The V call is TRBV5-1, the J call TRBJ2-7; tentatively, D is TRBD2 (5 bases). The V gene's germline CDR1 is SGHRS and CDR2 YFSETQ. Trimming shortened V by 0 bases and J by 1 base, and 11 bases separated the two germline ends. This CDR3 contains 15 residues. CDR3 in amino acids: CASSLVATGSYEQYF. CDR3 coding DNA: TGCGCCAGCAGCTTGGTGGCGACGGGGTCCTACGAGCAGTACTTC.

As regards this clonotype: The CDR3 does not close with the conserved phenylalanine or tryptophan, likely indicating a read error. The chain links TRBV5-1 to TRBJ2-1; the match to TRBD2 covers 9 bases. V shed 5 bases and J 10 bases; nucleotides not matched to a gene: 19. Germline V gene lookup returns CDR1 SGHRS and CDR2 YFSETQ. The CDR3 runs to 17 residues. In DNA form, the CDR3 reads TGCGCCAGCAGTCAAAGCAGTCTAGCGGGGCCGCATACCGAGCAGTTCGTC. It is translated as CASSQSSLAGPHTEQFV.

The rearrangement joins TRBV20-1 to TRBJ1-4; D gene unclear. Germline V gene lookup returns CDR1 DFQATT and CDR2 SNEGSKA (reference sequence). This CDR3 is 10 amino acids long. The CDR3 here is CRIWNEKLFF. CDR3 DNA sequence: TGCAGGATATGGAATGAAAAACTGTTTTTT.

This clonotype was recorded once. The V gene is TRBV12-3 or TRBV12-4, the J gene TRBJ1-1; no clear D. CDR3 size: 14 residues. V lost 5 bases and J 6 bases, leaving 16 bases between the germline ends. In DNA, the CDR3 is TGTGCCAGCAGTATCGCCCTCGTAAGGGCTGAAGCTTTCTTT. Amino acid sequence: CASSIALVRAEAFF.

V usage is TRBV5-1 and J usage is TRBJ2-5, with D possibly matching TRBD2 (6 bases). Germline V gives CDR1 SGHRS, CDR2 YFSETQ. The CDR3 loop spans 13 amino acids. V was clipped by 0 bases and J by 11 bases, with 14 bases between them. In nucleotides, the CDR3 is TGCGCCAGCAGCTTGGCCGGGGGAGGCGGGCAGTACTTC. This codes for CASSLAGGGGQYF.

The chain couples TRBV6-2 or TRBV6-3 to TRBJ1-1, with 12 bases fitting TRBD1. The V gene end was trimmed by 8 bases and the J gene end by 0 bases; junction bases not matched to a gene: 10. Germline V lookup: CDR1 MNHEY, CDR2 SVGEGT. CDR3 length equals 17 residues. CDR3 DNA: TGTGCCAGCCGCGGACGGGGACAGGGGGCTTTGAACACTGAAGCTTTCTTT. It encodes CASRGRGQGALNTEAFF.

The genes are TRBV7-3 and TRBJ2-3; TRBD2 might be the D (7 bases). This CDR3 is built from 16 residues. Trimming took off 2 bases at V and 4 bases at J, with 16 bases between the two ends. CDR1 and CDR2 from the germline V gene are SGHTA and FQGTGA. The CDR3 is CASSLEGAGAPDTQYF. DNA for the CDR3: TGTGCCAGCAGCTTAGAAGGGGCGGGGGCCCCAGATACGCAGTATTTT.

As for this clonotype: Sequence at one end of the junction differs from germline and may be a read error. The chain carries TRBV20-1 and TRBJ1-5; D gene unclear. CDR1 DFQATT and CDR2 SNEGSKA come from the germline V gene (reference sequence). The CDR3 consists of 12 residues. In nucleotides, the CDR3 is TGCAGTGCAAGAGTCCCCAATCAGCCCCAGCATTTT. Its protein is CSARVPNQPQHF.

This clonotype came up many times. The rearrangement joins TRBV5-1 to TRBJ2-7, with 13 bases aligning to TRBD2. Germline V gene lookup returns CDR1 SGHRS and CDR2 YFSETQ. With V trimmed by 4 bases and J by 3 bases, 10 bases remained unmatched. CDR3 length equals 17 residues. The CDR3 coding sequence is TGCGCCAGCAGCCCTGAAAAGGGACTAGCGGGAATCTACGAGCAGTACTTC. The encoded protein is CASSPEKGLAGIYEQYF.

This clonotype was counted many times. CDR3 protein: CASGTSGNQETQYF. The CDR3 nucleotides read TGTGCCAGCGGGACTAGCGGGAACCAAGAGACCCAGTACTTC. V usage is TRBV9 and J usage is TRBJ2-5; 13 bases agree with TRBD2. Germline assignment: CDR1 SGDLS and CDR2 YYNGEE. The CDR3 covers 14 residues. V shed 7 bases, J shed 0 bases, and the junction held 0 bases outside the gene matches.

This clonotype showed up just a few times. The CDR3 loop is CASSTSLRETQYF. In DNA form, the CDR3 reads TGTGCCAGCAGTACTAGCTTACGAGAGACCCAGTACTTC. The V gene is TRBV2, the J gene TRBJ2-5; a weak D match, TRBD2 (6 bases). V was shortened by 5 bases and J by 4 bases, with 11 bases between the two germline ends. Germline assignment: CDR1 SNHLY and CDR2 FYNNEI. The CDR3 is 13 amino acids.

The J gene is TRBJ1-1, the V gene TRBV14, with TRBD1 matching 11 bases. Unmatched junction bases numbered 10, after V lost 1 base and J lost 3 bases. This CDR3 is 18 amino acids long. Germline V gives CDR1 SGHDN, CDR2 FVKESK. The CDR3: CASSQVGFGTGGYTEAFF. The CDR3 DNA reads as TGTGCCAGCAGCCAAGTCGGTTTTGGGACAGGGGGGTACACTGAAGCTTTCTTT.

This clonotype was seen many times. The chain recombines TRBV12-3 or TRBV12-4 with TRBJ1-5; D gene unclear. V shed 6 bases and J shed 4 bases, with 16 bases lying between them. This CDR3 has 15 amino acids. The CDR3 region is CASSPDTIRNQPQHF. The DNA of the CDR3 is TGTGCCAGCAGCCCTGACACCATAAGGAATCAGCCCCAGCATTTT.

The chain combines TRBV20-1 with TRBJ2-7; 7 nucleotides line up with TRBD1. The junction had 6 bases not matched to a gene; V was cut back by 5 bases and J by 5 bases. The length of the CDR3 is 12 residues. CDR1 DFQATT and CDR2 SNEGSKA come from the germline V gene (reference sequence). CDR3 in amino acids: CSARQGPDEQYF. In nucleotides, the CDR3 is TGCAGTGCTCGACAGGGCCCCGACGAGCAGTACTTC.

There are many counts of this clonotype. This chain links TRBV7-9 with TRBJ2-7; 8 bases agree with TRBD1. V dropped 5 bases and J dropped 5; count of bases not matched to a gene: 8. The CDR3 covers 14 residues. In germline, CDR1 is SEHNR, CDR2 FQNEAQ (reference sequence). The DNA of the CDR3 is TGTGCCAGCAGCGCGGACAGGGAAATCAACGAGCAGTACTTC. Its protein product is CASSADREINEQYF.

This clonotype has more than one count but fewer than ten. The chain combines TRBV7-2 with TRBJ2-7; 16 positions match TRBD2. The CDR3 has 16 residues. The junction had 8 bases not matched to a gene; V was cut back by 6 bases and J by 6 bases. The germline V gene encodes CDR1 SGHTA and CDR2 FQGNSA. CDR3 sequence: CASRPGTSGRAGEQYF. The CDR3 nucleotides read TGTGCCAGCAGACCCGGGACTAGCGGGAGGGCGGGCGAGCAGTACTTC.

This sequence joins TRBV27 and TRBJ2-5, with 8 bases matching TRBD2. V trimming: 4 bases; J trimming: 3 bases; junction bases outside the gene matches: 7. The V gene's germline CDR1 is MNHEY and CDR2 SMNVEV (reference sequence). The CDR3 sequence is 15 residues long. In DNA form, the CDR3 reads TGTGCCAGCAGTTCCCCCGGGACTAGAAAAGAGACCCAGTACTTC. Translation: CASSSPGTRKETQYF.

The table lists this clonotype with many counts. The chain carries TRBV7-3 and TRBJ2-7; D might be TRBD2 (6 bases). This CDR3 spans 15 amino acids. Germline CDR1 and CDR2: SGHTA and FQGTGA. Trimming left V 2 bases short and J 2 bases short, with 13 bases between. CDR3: CASSLGRSGTYEQYF. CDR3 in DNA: TGTGCCAGCAGCTTAGGTCGTAGCGGAACCTACGAGCAGTACTTC.

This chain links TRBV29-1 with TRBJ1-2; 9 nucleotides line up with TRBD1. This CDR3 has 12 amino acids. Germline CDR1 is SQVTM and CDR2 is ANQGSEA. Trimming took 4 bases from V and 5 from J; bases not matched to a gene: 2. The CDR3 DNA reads TGCAGCGTTGTGGGACAGGGATATGGCTACACCTTC. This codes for CSVVGQGYGYTF.

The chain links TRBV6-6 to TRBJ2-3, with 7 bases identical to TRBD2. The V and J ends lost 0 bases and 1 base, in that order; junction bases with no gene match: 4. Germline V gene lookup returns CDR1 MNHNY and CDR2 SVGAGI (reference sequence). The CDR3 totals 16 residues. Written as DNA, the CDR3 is TGTGCCAGCAGTTACTCGATCAGCGGGGGCACAGATACGCAGTATTTT. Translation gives CASSYSISGGTDTQYF.

The CDR3 sequence is CASSPRLWHEQYF. In nucleotides, the CDR3 is TGTGCCAGCAGCCCGAGACTTTGGCACGAGCAGTACTTC. The chain employs TRBV7-6 and TRBJ2-4; the D is unclear. The J call is in doubt because the DNA end fits TRBJ2-7 better. This CDR3 spans 13 amino acids. CDR1 and CDR2 from the germline V gene are SGHVS and FNYEAQ.

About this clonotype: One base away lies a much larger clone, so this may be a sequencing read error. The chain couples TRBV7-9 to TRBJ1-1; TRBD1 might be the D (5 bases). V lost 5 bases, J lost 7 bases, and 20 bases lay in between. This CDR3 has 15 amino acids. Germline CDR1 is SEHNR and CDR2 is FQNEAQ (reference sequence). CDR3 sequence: CASSLTSDSSHEAFF. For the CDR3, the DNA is TGTGCCAGCAGCCTAACTTCAGACAGCTCCCATGAAGCTTTCTTT.

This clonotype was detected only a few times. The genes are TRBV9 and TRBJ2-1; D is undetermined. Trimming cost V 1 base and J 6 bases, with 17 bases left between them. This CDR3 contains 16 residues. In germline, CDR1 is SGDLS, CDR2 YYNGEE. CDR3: CASSVTPNSPGNEQFF. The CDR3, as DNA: TGTGCCAGCAGCGTAACCCCCAACAGCCCTGGCAATGAGCAGTTCTTC. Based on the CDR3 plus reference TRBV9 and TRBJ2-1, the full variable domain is DSGVTQTPKHLITATGQRVTLRCSPRSGDLSVYWYQQSLDQGLQFLIQYYNGEERAKGNILERFSAQQFPDLHSELNLSSLELGDSALYFCASSVTPNSPGNEQFFGPGTRLTVL.

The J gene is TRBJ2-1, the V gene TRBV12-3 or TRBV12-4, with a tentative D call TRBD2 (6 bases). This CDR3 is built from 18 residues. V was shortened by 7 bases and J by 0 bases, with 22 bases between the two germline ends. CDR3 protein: CASITLRTSRYSYNEQFF. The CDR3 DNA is TGTGCCAGCATTACGCTGCGTACTAGCAGATACTCCTACAATGAGCAGTTCTTC.

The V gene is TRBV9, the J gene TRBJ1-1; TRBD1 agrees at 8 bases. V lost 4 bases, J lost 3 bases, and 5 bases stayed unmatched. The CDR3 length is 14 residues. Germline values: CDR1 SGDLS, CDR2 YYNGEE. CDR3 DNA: TGTGCCAGCAGCCCGCGACAGGGGCACACTGAAGCTTTCTTT. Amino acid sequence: CASSPRQGHTEAFF.

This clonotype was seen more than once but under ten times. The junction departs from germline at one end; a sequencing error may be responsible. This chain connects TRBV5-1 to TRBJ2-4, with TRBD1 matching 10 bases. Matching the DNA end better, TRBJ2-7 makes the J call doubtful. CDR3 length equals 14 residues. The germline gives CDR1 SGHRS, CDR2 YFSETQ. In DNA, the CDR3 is TGCGCCGGCAGCTTGACAGGGGGCCGATACGAGCAGTACTTC. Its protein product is CAGSLTGGRYEQYF.

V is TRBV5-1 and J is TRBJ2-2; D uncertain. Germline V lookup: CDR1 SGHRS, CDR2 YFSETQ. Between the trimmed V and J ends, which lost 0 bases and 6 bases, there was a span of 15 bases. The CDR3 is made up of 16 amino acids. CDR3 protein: CASSLEDPISSGELFF. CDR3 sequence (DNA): TGCGCCAGCAGCTTGGAGGACCCAATATCATCCGGGGAGCTGTTTTTT.

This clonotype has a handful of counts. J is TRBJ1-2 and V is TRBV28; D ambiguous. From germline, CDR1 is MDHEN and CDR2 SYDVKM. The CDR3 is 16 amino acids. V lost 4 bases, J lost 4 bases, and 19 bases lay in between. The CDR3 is CASSYLGRAFSYGYTF. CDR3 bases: TGTGCCAGCAGTTATCTAGGACGGGCTTTTTCCTATGGCTACACCTTC.

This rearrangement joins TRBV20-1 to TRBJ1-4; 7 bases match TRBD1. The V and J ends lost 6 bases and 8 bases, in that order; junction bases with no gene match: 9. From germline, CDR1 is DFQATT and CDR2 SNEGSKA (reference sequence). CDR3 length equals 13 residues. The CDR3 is CSARTGAREKLFF. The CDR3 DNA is TGCAGTGCGAGGACAGGCGCGAGAGAAAAACTGTTTTTT.